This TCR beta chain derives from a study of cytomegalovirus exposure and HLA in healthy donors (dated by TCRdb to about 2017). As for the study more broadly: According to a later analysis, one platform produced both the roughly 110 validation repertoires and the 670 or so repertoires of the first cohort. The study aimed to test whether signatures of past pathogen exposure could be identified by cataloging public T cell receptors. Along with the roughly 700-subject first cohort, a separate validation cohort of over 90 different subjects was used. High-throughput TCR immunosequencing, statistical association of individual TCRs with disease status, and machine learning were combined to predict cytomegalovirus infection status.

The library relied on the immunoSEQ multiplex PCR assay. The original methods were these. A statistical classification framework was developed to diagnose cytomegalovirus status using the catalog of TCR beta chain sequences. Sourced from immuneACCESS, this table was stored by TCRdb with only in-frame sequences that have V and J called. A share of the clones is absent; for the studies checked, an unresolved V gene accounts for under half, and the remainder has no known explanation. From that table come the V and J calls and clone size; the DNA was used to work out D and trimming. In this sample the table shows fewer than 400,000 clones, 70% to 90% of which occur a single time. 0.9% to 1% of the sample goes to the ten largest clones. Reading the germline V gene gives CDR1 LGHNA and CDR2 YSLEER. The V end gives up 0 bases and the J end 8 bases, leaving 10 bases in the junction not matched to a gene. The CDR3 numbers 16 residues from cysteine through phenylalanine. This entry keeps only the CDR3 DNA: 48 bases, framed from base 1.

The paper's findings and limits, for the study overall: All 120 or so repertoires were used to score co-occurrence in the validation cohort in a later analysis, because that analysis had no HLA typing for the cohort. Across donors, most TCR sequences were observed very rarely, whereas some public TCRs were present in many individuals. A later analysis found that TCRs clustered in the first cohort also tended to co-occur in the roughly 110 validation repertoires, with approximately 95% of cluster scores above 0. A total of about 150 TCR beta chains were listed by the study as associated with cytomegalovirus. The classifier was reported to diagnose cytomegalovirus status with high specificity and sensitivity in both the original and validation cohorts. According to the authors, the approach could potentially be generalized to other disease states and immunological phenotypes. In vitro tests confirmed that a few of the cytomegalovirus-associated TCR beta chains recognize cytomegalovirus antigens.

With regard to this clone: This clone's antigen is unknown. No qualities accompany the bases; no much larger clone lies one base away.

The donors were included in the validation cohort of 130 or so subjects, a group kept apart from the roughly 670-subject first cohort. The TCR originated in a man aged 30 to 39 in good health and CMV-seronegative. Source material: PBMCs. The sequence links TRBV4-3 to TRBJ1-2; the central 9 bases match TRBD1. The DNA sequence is TGCGCCAGCAGCCAAGAGGGGGGACAGGGAAGTTTCGGCTACACCTTC. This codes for CASSQEGGQGSFGYTF.